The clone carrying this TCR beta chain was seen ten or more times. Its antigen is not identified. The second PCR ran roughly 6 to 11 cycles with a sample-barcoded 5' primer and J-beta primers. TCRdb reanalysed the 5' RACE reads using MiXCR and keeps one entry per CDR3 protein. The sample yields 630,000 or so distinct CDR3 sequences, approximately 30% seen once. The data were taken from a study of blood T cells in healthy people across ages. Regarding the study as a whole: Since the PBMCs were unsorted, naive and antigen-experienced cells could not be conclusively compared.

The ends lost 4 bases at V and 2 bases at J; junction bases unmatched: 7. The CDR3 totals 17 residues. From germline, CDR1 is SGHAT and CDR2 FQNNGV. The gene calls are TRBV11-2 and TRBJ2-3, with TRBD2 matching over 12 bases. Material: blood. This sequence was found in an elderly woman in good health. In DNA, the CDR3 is TGTGCCAGCAGCTCGAGACTAGCGGGGGAAGTCACAGATACGCAGTATTTT. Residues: CASSSRLAGEVTDTQYF. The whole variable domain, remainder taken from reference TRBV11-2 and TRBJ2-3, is EAGVAQSPRYKIIEKRQSVAFWCNPISGHATLYWYQQILGQGPKLLIQFQNNGVVDDSQLPKDRFSAERLKGVDSTLKIQPAKLEDSAVYLCASSSRLAGEVTDTQYFGPGTRLTVL.